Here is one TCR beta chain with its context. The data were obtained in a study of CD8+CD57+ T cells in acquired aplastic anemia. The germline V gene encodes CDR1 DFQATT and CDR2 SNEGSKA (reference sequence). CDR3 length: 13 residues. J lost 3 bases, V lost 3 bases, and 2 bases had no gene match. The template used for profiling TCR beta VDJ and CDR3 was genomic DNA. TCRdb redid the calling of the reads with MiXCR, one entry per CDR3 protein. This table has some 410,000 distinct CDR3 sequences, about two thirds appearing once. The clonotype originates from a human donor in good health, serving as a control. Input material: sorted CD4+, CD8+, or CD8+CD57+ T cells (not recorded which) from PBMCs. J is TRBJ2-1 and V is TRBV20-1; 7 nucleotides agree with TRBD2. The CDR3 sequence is CSASSGDYNEQFF. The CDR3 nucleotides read TGCAGTGCTAGCAGCGGGGACTACAATGAGCAGTTCTTC.